What follows are 20 T cell receptor beta chains derived from one specimen sequenced in a study of radiotherapy plus CTLA-4 blockade in lung cancer. Assay: immunoSEQ multiplex PCR; the TCRdb copy retains only in-frame clones and omits some. Of around 80,000 clones in the sample, approximately 84% were seen once. Sample: peripheral blood, taken from a patient treated with radiotherapy plus ipilimumab. These receptors were collected from a human donor with non-small cell lung cancer who had stable disease on radiotherapy plus ipilimumab.

This rearrangement joins TRBV6-5 to TRBJ2-7; possible D gene TRBD2, 6 bases. V gave up 8 bases and J gave up 4 bases, with 12 bases separating them. Germline V gives CDR1 MNHEY, CDR2 SVGAGI. This CDR3 is 12 amino acids long. Here the CDR3 DNA reads TGTGCCAGCTCCCCCGGGGGTTACGAGCAGTACTTC. It translates to CASSPGGYEQYF.

The chain links TRBV19 to TRBJ1-2; 7 nucleotides agree with TRBD1. The CDR3 spans 14 residues. CDR1 is LNHDA and CDR2 is SQIVND in the germline V gene (reference sequence). Losses at the gene ends were 5 bases for V and 3 bases for J; bases not matched to a gene: 6. The CDR3 spells CASSRQGKDYGYTF. CDR3 DNA: TGTGCCAGTAGTCGACAGGGAAAAGACTATGGCTACACCTTC.

This clone was counted only a few times. This chain connects TRBV11-2 to TRBJ1-1; 9 bases agree with TRBD1. CDR3 size: 16 residues. Germline V lookup: CDR1 SGHAT, CDR2 FQNNGV. V was clipped by 5 bases and J by 0 bases; unmatched bases: 7. The CDR3 is CASSDPGQGMNTEAFF. CDR3 nucleotides: TGTGCCAGCAGCGATCCGGGACAGGGAATGAACACTGAAGCTTTCTTT.

The CDR3 sequence is CASSLGATRDEQYF. CDR3 DNA: TGTGCCAGCAGCTTAGGGGCTACCCGGGACGAGCAGTACTTC. The V gene is TRBV7-2, the J gene TRBJ2-7, with D hard to call. V was pared by 1 base and J by 5 bases, with 12 bases between. CDR3 length: 14 residues. Germline CDR1 reads SGHTA; CDR2 reads FQGNSA.

The chain combines TRBV7-9 with TRBJ1-6; D is unclear. The V end was cut by 1 base, the J end by 7 bases, with 11 bases between. CDR3 size: 15 residues. Germline V gene lookup returns CDR1 SEHNR and CDR2 FQNEAQ (reference sequence). The DNA for the CDR3 is TGTGCCAGCAGCTTAGACCGTGCAACAAATTCACCCCTCCACTTT. The encoded protein is CASSLDRATNSPLHF.

The chain is built from TRBV19 and TRBJ1-5; the D is unclear. V was pared by 2 bases and J by 5 bases, with 16 bases between. The germline CDR1 and CDR2 sequences are LNHDA and SQIVND (reference sequence). This CDR3 contains 16 residues. The CDR3 nucleotides read TGTGCCAGTAGTATATCTTCCACCACCTCTTATCAGCCCCAGCATTTT. Protein product: CASSISSTTSYQPQHF.

The CDR3 protein is CSVVELAPSQFF. CDR3 nucleotides: TGCAGCGTTGTCGAGCTAGCCCCTTCGCAGTTCTTC. The chain has TRBV29-1 and TRBJ2-1; possible D gene TRBD2, 5 bases. CDR3 size: 12 residues. The germline V and J ends were trimmed by 4 bases and 12 bases, with 16 bases remaining between them. The germline V gene has CDR1 SQVTM and CDR2 ANQGSEA.

This chain uses TRBV29-1 with TRBJ2-7; TRBD1 matches 7 bases. Germline V gene data show CDR1 as SQVTM and CDR2 as ANQGSEA. J lost 6 bases, V lost 7 bases, and 6 bases had no gene match. The CDR3 sequence is 11 residues long. Here the CDR3 DNA reads TGCAGCGCCCGACAGGGCTTCGAGCAGTACTTC. Translation gives CSARQGFEQYF.

The V gene is TRBV4-1, the J gene TRBJ1-1, with TRBD1 matching 8 bases. Trimming took 4 bases from V and 7 from J; bases not matched to a gene: 8. There are 14 residues in the CDR3. CDR1 MGHRA and CDR2 YSYEKL come from the germline V gene. The DNA for the CDR3 is TGCGCCAGCAGCCTGAGGACAGGGCCCTTTGAAGCTTTCTTT. Amino acids: CASSLRTGPFEAFF.

The chain couples TRBV6-6 to TRBJ1-5; possibly TRBD1 for D (6 bases). The V gene's germline CDR1 is MNHNY and CDR2 SVGAGI (reference sequence). The V end lost 6 bases, the J end lost 11 bases, and 11 bases lay between the germline ends. The CDR3 is 11 amino acids. CDR3 amino acids: CASSPGQSQHF. In DNA form, the CDR3 reads TGTGCCAGCAGCCCCGGACAGTCCCAGCATTTT.

The chain carries TRBV5-5 and TRBJ2-5, with D perhaps assigned TRBD1 or TRBD2 (5 bases each). V was pared by 4 bases and J by 1 base, with 11 bases between. This CDR3 region has 14 residues. The V gene's germline CDR1 is SGHKS and CDR2 YYEKEE (reference sequence). Here the CDR3 reads CASSLVGTQETQYF. CDR3 DNA sequence: TGTGCCAGCAGCCTCGTAGGGACCCAAGAGACCCAGTACTTC.

This clone showed up just a few times. This sequence joins TRBV12-1 and TRBJ1-2. TRBV12-1 is designated a pseudogene. The CDR3 spans 12 residues. The CDR3 sequence: CASSWDCYGYTF. The CDR3 DNA is TGTGCCAGCAGCTGGGACTGTTATGGCTACACCTTC.

The sample holds one count of this clone. J is TRBJ1-5 and V is TRBV5-5; maybe TRBD1 (5 bases). Trimming pared 4 bases from V and 3 bases from J, leaving 14 bases between. Looked up from germline, CDR1 is SGHKS and CDR2 is YYEKEE (reference sequence). This CDR3 is built from 15 residues. CDR3 DNA sequence: TGTGCCAGCAGCGAGGGGATTTCCCCCAATCAGCCCCAGCATTTT. The encoded protein is CASSEGISPNQPQHF.

The rearrangement uses TRBV6-1 and TRBJ2-2; a weak D match, TRBD1 (6 bases). CDR1 MNHNS and CDR2 SASEGT come from the germline V gene. Between the trimmed V and J ends, which lost 6 bases and 5 bases, there was a span of 10 bases. The CDR3 is made up of 13 amino acids. Here the CDR3 DNA reads TGTGCCAGCAGCCCCAGGGGAACCGGGGAGCTGTTTTTT. As protein: CASSPRGTGELFF.

J is TRBJ1-5 and V is TRBV4-2, with 12 bases aligning to TRBD1. The germline V gene encodes CDR1 LGHNA and CDR2 YNFKEQ. The CDR3 sequence is 20 residues long. The V and J ends lost 4 bases and 2 bases, in that order; junction bases with no gene match: 15. The CDR3 here is CASSPSGTGGGRVGNQPQHF. CDR3 in DNA: TGTGCCAGCAGCCCTTCAGGGACAGGGGGCGGACGAGTTGGCAATCAGCCCCAGCATTTT.

V and J are TRBV19 and TRBJ2-3; 11 bases match TRBD2. This CDR3 is 16 amino acids long. The germline CDR1 and CDR2 sequences are LNHDA and SQIVND (reference sequence). V was pared by 6 bases and J by 4 bases, with 9 bases of the junction left unmatched. CDR3 sequence: CASRGTSGARADTQYF. The CDR3 region has the DNA TGTGCCAGTAGGGGGACTAGCGGAGCCCGCGCAGATACGCAGTATTTT.

This chain uses TRBV11-3 with TRBJ1-5, with no clear D. The CDR3 length is 18 residues. V lost 4 bases, J lost 0 bases, and 19 bases lay in between. Germline loops: CDR1 SGHNT, CDR2 YENEEA. CDR3 in amino acids: CASSSQRAGNYSNQPQHF. The CDR3 DNA reads as TGTGCCAGCAGCTCTCAGCGAGCAGGAAATTATAGCAATCAGCCCCAGCATTTT.

V and J are TRBV5-1 and TRBJ2-4, with 8 bases fitting TRBD1. The length of the CDR3 is 14 residues. Looked up from germline, CDR1 is SGHRS and CDR2 is YFSETQ. V gave up 1 base and J gave up 9 bases; unmatched junction bases: 6. CDR3 residues: CASSLIQGAAIQYF. DNA of the CDR3: TGCGCCAGCAGCTTGATCCAGGGGGCTGCCATTCAGTACTTC.

CDR3 sequence (DNA): TGTGCCAGTAGTAGGTCGGGACACCAGCAAGAGACCCAGTACTTC. Residues: CASSRSGHQQETQYF. The V call is TRBV19, the J call TRBJ2-5, with a tentative D call TRBD1 (6 bases). The CDR3 contains 15 residues. V was clipped by 4 bases and J by 2 bases, with 14 bases between them. Per germline, CDR1 LNHDA and CDR2 SQIVND (reference sequence).

This clone was found once. The chain couples TRBV6-1 to TRBJ1-5, with 9 bases that match TRBD1. The CDR3 sequence is 15 residues long. Germline V gene data show CDR1 as MNHNS and CDR2 as SASEGT. The ends lost 5 bases at V and 4 bases at J; junction bases unmatched: 6. The CDR3 region is CASSQTGGWNQPQHF. In DNA, the CDR3 is TGTGCCAGCAGTCAGACAGGGGGTTGGAATCAGCCCCAGCATTTT.